The 32 T cell receptor beta chains listed next were all sequenced from one sample in a study of blood T cell repertoires in COVID-19. Measured with immunoSEQ multiplex PCR; TCRdb has only the in-frame clones, and not every one. The data contain about 350,000 clones, roughly 89% of them singletons. Sequencing used peripheral blood. The receptors were sampled from a man aged 25 to 45 with COVID-19, enrolled during active disease.

The J gene is TRBJ1-4, the V gene TRBV30, with D perhaps TRBD1 (6 bases). This CDR3 comprises 14 residues. V was shortened by 2 bases and J by 3 bases, with 10 bases between the two germline ends. Germline CDR1 and CDR2: GTSNPN and SVGIG (reference sequence). The DNA for the CDR3 is TGTGCCTGGAGTTTCGGACAGTCTAATGAAAAACTGTTTTTT. Protein sequence: CAWSFGQSNEKLFF.

This chain joins TRBV11-1 and TRBJ2-6, with D maybe TRBD1 (5 bases). This CDR3 spans 16 amino acids. The V end was cut by 4 bases, the J end by 0 bases, with 10 bases between. Looked up from germline, CDR1 is SGHAT and CDR2 is FQDESV (reference sequence). The CDR3 DNA is TGTGCCAGCAGCTCTCGACAGACCTCTGGGGCCAACGTCCTGACTTTC. Residues: CASSSRQTSGANVLTF.

The V call is TRBV19, the J call TRBJ2-1; 9 nucleotides match TRBD1. V dropped 5 bases and J dropped 4; count of bases not matched to a gene: 6. The CDR3 is made up of 15 amino acids. Germline CDR1 is LNHDA and CDR2 is SQIVND (reference sequence). The CDR3 DNA follows: TGTGCCAGTAGTTGGACGGACAGGGGATACAATGAGCAGTTCTTC. Its translation: CASSWTDRGYNEQFF. The whole variable domain, filled in from reference TRBV19 and TRBJ2-1, reads DGGITQSPKYLFRKEGQNVTLSCEQNLNHDAMYWYRQDPGQGLRLIYYSQIVNDFQKGDIAEGYSVSREKKESFPLTVTSAQKNPTAFYLCASSWTDRGYNEQFFGPGTRLTVL.

This clone is a singleton in its sample. V usage is TRBV28 and J usage is TRBJ1-2; 7 positions match TRBD1. This CDR3 spans 14 amino acids. The V gene's germline CDR1 is MDHEN and CDR2 SYDVKM. J gave up 5 bases and V 2 bases, and 5 bases lay outside the gene matches. CDR3 in amino acids: CASSLEGAWYGYTF. CDR3 in DNA: TGTGCCAGCAGTTTAGAGGGGGCTTGGTATGGCTACACCTTC.

This rearrangement joins TRBV2 to TRBJ2-7, with D possibly matching TRBD2 (6 bases). Per germline, CDR1 SNHLY and CDR2 FYNNEI. Trimming removed 6 bases from V and 6 bases from J, with 18 bases in between. CDR3 length equals 14 residues. The CDR3 loop reads CASSLQEGSGEQYF. The CDR3 DNA is TGTGCCAGCAGCCTCCAGGAGGGCTCAGGCGAGCAGTACTTC. Full variable domain (outside the CDR3, taken from reference TRBV2 and TRBJ2-7): EPEVTQTPSHQVTQMGQEVILRCVPISNHLYFYWYRQILGQKVEFLVSFYNNEISEKSEIFDDQFSVERPDGSNFTLKIRSTKLEDSAMYFCASSLQEGSGEQYFGPGTRLTVT.

The V gene is TRBV19, the J gene TRBJ2-7; no clear D gene. Trimming stripped 5 bases from V and 5 bases from J, with 19 bases between. The CDR3 is made up of 15 amino acids. The germline gives CDR1 LNHDA, CDR2 SQIVND (reference sequence). The CDR3, as DNA: TGTGCCAGTAGTTTGTCACCTCCATCCGAGAACGAGCAGTACTTC. Protein product: CASSLSPPSENEQYF.

This chain joins TRBV7-3 and TRBJ2-6, with TRBD1 matching 8 bases. J gave up 0 bases and V 2 bases, and 3 bases lay outside the gene matches. Germline CDR1 and CDR2: SGHTA and FQGTGA. The CDR3 is 17 amino acids. In DNA form, the CDR3 reads TGTGCCAGCAGCTTATCTGGGACAGGCTCTGGGGCCAACGTCCTGACTTTC. It yields the protein CASSLSGTGSGANVLTF.

This chain links TRBV5-4 with TRBJ2-7; 7 bases are shared with TRBD2. Trimming at V came to 4 bases and at J to 9 bases, leaving 16 bases not matched to a gene. The CDR3 contains 15 residues. From germline, CDR1 is SGHNT and CDR2 YYREEE (reference sequence). In DNA, the CDR3 is TGTGCCAGCAGCGGGACTACTAGCTCCTCCTTGGCGCAGTACTTC. Translating it yields CASSGTTSSSLAQYF.

The chain links TRBV10-3 to TRBJ2-3; D uncertain. CDR1 is ENHRY and CDR2 is SYGVKD in the germline V gene. Trimming took 3 bases from V and 6 from J, leaving 13 bases between them. This CDR3 is 14 amino acids long. This CDR3 reads CAISEALRLDTQYF. The CDR3 bases are TGTGCCATCAGTGAAGCCTTACGTTTGGATACGCAGTATTTT.

This sequence joins TRBV21-1 and TRBJ2-2; TRBD2, as called in the table, went unchecked against the DNA. TRBV21-1 is listed as a pseudogene. This CDR3 has 13 residues. This CDR3 is CASSQRAGGELFF. Written as DNA, the CDR3 is TGTGCCAGCAGCCAACGAGCTGGCGGGGAGCTGTTTTTT.

The V and J genes are TRBV24-1 and TRBJ2-2; D uncertain. Trimming shortened V by 1 base and J by 5 bases, and 4 bases separated the two germline ends. The CDR3 has 13 residues. CDR1 is KGHDR, CDR2 SFDVKD, per germline. The CDR3 sequence is CATSDLSTGELFF. CDR3 DNA: TGTGCCACCAGTGATTTATCAACCGGGGAGCTGTTTTTT.

This clone was counted once. V usage is TRBV4-3 and J usage is TRBJ1-1; 11 nucleotides agree with TRBD1. CDR3 length: 15 amino acids. Looked up from germline, CDR1 is LGHNA and CDR2 is YSLEER. Trimming took 1 base from V and 3 from J; bases not matched to a gene: 1. DNA of the CDR3: TGCGCCAGCAGCCAAGGGACAGGGGGCTACACTGAAGCTTTCTTT. Its translation is CASSQGTGGYTEAFF.

This clone was seen once. The gene calls are TRBV11-2 and TRBJ2-3, with 8 bases identical to TRBD2. This CDR3 spans 14 amino acids. Losses at the gene ends were 9 bases for V and 6 bases for J; bases not matched to a gene: 11. The germline gives CDR1 SGHAT, CDR2 FQNNGV. This chain's CDR3 is CASLRTRGGDTQYF. The CDR3, as DNA: TGTGCCAGTCTGAGGACTCGCGGGGGGGATACGCAGTATTTT.

The genes are TRBV5-1 and TRBJ2-7; no reliable D call. CDR3 length: 13 residues. Germline CDR1 is SGHRS and CDR2 is YFSETQ. V was pared by 1 base and J by 2 bases, with 7 bases between. The DNA of the CDR3 is TGCGCCAGCAGCTTGAAACAGACCTACGAGCAGTACTTC. Encoded protein: CASSLKQTYEQYF.

The V and J genes are TRBV19 and TRBJ1-5; TRBD1 agrees at 8 bases. The CDR3 length is 13 residues. The trim removed 10 bases at V and 3 bases at J, leaving 5 bases unmatched. Germline CDR1 and CDR2: LNHDA and SQIVND (reference sequence). The CDR3 DNA reads as TGTGCCATTTCAGGGGGCGTCAATCAGCCCCAGCATTTT. Protein sequence: CAISGGVNQPQHF.

The chain has TRBV5-4 and TRBJ2-7, with 12 bases aligning to TRBD2. Trimming cost V 0 bases and J 0 bases; bases outside gene matches: 4. Germline loops: CDR1 SGHNT, CDR2 YYREEE (reference sequence). The CDR3 runs to 17 residues. The CDR3 sequence is CASSLGTSGTSSYEQYF. CDR3 coding DNA: TGTGCCAGCAGCTTGGGGACTAGCGGGACCAGCTCCTACGAGCAGTACTTC.

The chain recombines TRBV18 with TRBJ1-3; D gene ambiguous. CDR1 and CDR2 from the germline V gene are KGHSH and LQKENI. There are 15 residues in the CDR3. Trimming removed 2 bases from V and 0 bases from J, with 8 bases in between. In DNA form, the CDR3 reads TGTGCCAGCTCACCATTAGCCACCTCTGGAAACACCATATATTTT. This translates into CASSPLATSGNTIYF. Complete variable domain (other parts from reference TRBV18 and TRBJ1-3): NAGVMQNPRHLVRRRGQEARLRCSPMKGHSHVYWYRQLPEEGLKFMVYLQKENIIDESGMPKERFSAEFPKEGPSILRIQQVVRGDSAAYFCASSPLATSGNTIYFGEGSWLTVV.

The J gene is TRBJ2-3, the V gene TRBV5-1; TRBD2 matches 8 bases. CDR1 is SGHRS and CDR2 is YFSETQ in the germline V gene. Unmatched junction bases numbered 4, after V lost 4 bases and J lost 0 bases. This CDR3 spans 15 amino acids. CDR3 nucleotides: TGCGCCAGCAGCCCACGGGGGGGGAGCACAGATACGCAGTATTTT. Encoded protein: CASSPRGGSTDTQYF.

The chain couples TRBV11-2 to TRBJ1-1; 7 bases match TRBD1. Germline assignment: CDR1 SGHAT and CDR2 FQNNGV. This CDR3 is 14 amino acids long. Trimming removed 1 base from V and 4 bases from J; junction bases left unmatched: 3. The CDR3 DNA reads as TGTGCCAGCAGCTTAGGAGGGGGCGGCACTGAAGCTTTCTTT. Its protein product is CASSLGGGGTEAFF.

V is TRBV19 and J is TRBJ1-5; D remains ambiguous. CDR1 and CDR2 from the germline V gene are LNHDA and SQIVND (reference sequence). V was shortened by 3 bases and J by 4 bases, with 13 bases between the two germline ends. CDR3 length: 15 residues. The CDR3 spells CASSISGWRNQPQHF. CDR3 nucleotide sequence: TGTGCCAGTAGTATTTCCGGGTGGAGGAATCAGCCCCAGCATTTT.

The rearrangement links TRBV29-1 to TRBJ2-1, with 7 bases fitting TRBD1. This CDR3 comprises 14 residues. Per germline, CDR1 SQVTM and CDR2 ANQGSEA. V gave up 4 bases and J gave up 2 bases; unmatched junction bases: 5. The CDR3 DNA reads as TGCAGCGTTGGACAGGGCGGTGCCTACAATGAGCAGTTCTTC. Translated: CSVGQGGAYNEQFF.

The chain has TRBV18 and TRBJ1-1, with D possibly matching TRBD1 (6 bases). CDR3 length: 16 residues. Trimming took off 4 bases at V and 5 bases at J, with 20 bases between the two ends. Per germline, CDR1 KGHSH and CDR2 LQKENI. This chain's CDR3 is CASSLTYVGGVTEAFF. In DNA, the CDR3 is TGTGCCAGCTCACTTACCTACGTAGGGGGAGTAACTGAAGCTTTCTTT.

This clone has a single count. This rearrangement joins TRBV10-3 to TRBJ2-1, with D unclear. This CDR3 is built from 15 residues. Germline CDR1 is ENHRY and CDR2 is SYGVKD. V lost 3 bases to trimming and J lost 9 bases, with 18 bases between them. In nucleotides, the CDR3 is TGTGCCATCAGTGAAGGCCTAGAAAAATACCTTGAGCAGTTCTTC. Its protein is CAISEGLEKYLEQFF.

This rearrangement joins TRBV28 to TRBJ1-1; the D gene is possibly TRBD1 (6 bases). CDR3 length: 12 residues. Germline CDR1 reads MDHEN; CDR2 reads SYDVKM. The V and J ends lost 6 bases and 6 bases respectively, with 11 bases between them. CDR3 DNA: TGTGCCAGCAGATCACAGGGATCTGAAGCTTTCTTT. This sequence encodes CASRSQGSEAFF. Combining the CDR3 with reference TRBV28 and TRBJ1-1 gives the whole variable domain DVKVTQSSRYLVKRTGEKVFLECVQDMDHENMFWYRQDPGLGLRLIYFSYDVKMKEKGDIPEGYSVSREKKERFSLILESASTNQTSMYLCASRSQGSEAFFGQGTRLTVV.

The V gene is TRBV21-1, the J gene TRBJ2-1; whether TRBD2, the table's D call, matches the DNA was not checked. TRBV21-1 is tagged as a pseudogene. CDR3 length equals 17 residues. CDR3 bases: TGTGCCAGCAACCCCCCCTTTAGCGGGGGGCAGCACAATGAGCAGTTCTTC. Translated: CASNPPFSGGQHNEQFF.

This clone was counted only a few times. The V and J genes are TRBV7-2 and TRBJ2-7; 10 bases are a match to TRBD1. V lost 0 bases and J lost 2; bases outside the gene matches: 4. The CDR3 is made up of 16 amino acids. The germline V gene encodes CDR1 SGHTA and CDR2 FQGNSA. This CDR3 is CASSLAGTGDPYEQYF. DNA of the CDR3: TGTGCCAGCAGCTTAGCCGGGACAGGGGATCCCTACGAGCAGTACTTC.

The J gene is TRBJ2-1, the V gene TRBV10-1, with TRBD2 matching over 8 bases. The CDR3 totals 18 residues. V gave up 6 bases and J gave up 7 bases; unmatched junction bases: 20. The V gene's germline CDR1 is WNHNN and CDR2 SYGVQD (reference sequence). CDR3 amino acids: CASRGVAGINEGLNEQFF. The DNA of the CDR3 is TGCGCCAGCAGGGGGGTAGCGGGAATAAATGAGGGGTTAAATGAGCAGTTCTTC.

This sequence joins TRBV5-4 and TRBJ2-7; 8 bases are a match to TRBD2. Germline CDR1 is SGHNT and CDR2 is YYREEE (reference sequence). The length of the CDR3 is 15 residues. With 3 bases clipped from V and 1 base from J, the junction kept 6 bases outside the gene matches. The CDR3 DNA sequence: TGTGCCAGCAGCTCGGGGGGGCTTTTATCCTACGAGCAGTACTTC. This translates into CASSSGGLLSYEQYF.

V and J are TRBV27 and TRBJ2-2, with D tentatively TRBD1 (6 bases). CDR1 MNHEY and CDR2 SMNVEV come from the germline V gene (reference sequence). The ends were cut back, 5 bases at V and 1 base at J, with 11 bases in the middle. CDR3 length: 15 amino acids. CDR3 DNA: TGTGCCAGCAGTGTGCAGGGGAGGAACACCGGGGAGCTGTTTTTT. Protein product: CASSVQGRNTGELFF.

V usage is TRBV7-2 and J usage is TRBJ2-2; TRBD2 aligns across 9 bases. V lost 5 bases and J lost 5; bases outside the gene matches: 9. The V gene's germline CDR1 is SGHTA and CDR2 FQGNSA. There are 16 residues in the CDR3. For the CDR3, the DNA is TGTGCCAGCAGCCCTGGGCGGCTAGCGGGAACCGGGGAGCTGTTTTTT. Amino acid sequence: CASSPGRLAGTGELFF.

The rearrangement links TRBV11-1 to TRBJ2-3; D is perhaps TRBD1 (7 bases). V lost 5 bases, J lost 1 base, and 13 bases lay in between. The CDR3 runs to 15 residues. Looked up from germline, CDR1 is SGHAT and CDR2 is FQDESV (reference sequence). CDR3 residues: CASSPRGERTDTQYF. CDR3 sequence (DNA): TGTGCCAGCAGCCCCAGGGGGGAGCGCACAGATACGCAGTATTTT.

V gene TRBV12-5 combines with J gene TRBJ1-6; D remains unclear. CDR1 is LGHNT, CDR2 FRNRAP, per germline. With 1 base removed from V and 12 bases from J, the gap between germline ends came to 19 bases. There are 16 residues in the CDR3. The CDR3 reads CASGLAHGDGMGPLHF. The CDR3, as DNA: TGTGCTAGTGGTTTGGCACACGGGGATGGTATGGGACCCCTCCACTTT.